What follows are 8 T cell receptor beta chains derived from one specimen sequenced in a study of T-cell reconstitution after alpha-beta-depleted transplantation in children. Unique molecular identifiers featured in how the TCRbeta library was prepared. TCRdb redid the calling of the PCR reads with MiXCR, one entry per CDR3 protein. The sample has about 580,000 distinct CDR3 sequences, about 23% seen once. The sequencing used PBMCs, mostly from graft donor cells, collected 360 days after TCRalphabeta/CD19-depleted stem cell transplant. The receptors shown here come from a boy in the first two years of life who had a stem cell transplant for acute myeloid leukemia, so the T cells may come from the graft donor.

This clonotype has more than one count but fewer than ten. The rearrangement links TRBV12-3 or TRBV12-4 to TRBJ2-1; 8 bases are a match to TRBD2. The CDR3 sequence is 12 residues long. V gave up 6 bases and J gave up 10 bases; unmatched junction bases: 5. The CDR3 region has the DNA TGTGCCAGCAGCCCTGGGACTAGGGAGCAGTTCTTC. Its translation: CASSPGTREQFF.

The chain has TRBV12-3 or TRBV12-4 and TRBJ1-4; 7 bases are a match to TRBD1. Germline trimming cut 1 base from V and 13 bases from J; bases unmatched to any gene: 9. The CDR3 has 14 residues. The CDR3 sequence: CASSLGDSLGTLFF. The CDR3 nucleotides read TGTGCCAGCAGTTTAGGGGACAGTCTAGGTACACTGTTTTTT.

This clonotype was found once. This rearrangement joins TRBV7-9 to TRBJ2-1; 7 nucleotides line up with TRBD1. Unmatched junction bases numbered 5, after V lost 4 bases and J lost 8 bases. Germline CDR1 and CDR2: SEHNR and FQNEAQ (reference sequence). This CDR3 spans 13 amino acids. The CDR3: CASSYQGVHEQFF. The CDR3 nucleotides read TGTGCCAGCAGCTACCAGGGGGTACATGAGCAGTTCTTC. The full variable domain, in which reference TRBV7-9 and TRBJ2-1 provide the parts outside the CDR3, is DTGVSQNPRHKITKRGQNVTFRCDPISEHNRLYWYRQTLGQGPEFLTYFQNEAQLEKSRLLSDRFSAERPKGSFSTLEIQRTEQGDSAMYLCASSYQGVHEQFFGPGTRLTVL.

This clonotype was counted many times. The chain is built from TRBV29-1 and TRBJ2-3, with TRBD2 matching 13 bases. V lost 4 bases, J lost 6 bases, and 1 base stayed unmatched. The CDR3 extends over 13 amino acids. Germline loops: CDR1 SQVTM, CDR2 ANQGSEA. The CDR3 is CSVVTSGGDTQYF. The CDR3 DNA sequence: TGCAGCGTTGTGACTAGCGGGGGGGATACGCAGTATTTT.

This clonotype was seen only a few times. This chain uses TRBV29-1 with TRBJ2-1, with 10 bases matching TRBD2. The V segment lost 3 bases and the J segment 8 bases; nucleotides outside the gene matches: 7. The CDR3 is 14 residues long. Germline V lookup: CDR1 SQVTM, CDR2 ANQGSEA. CDR3 sequence: CSVDTAGGIYEQFF. CDR3 nucleotides: TGCAGCGTTGATACAGCGGGGGGGATTTATGAGCAGTTCTTC.

This clonotype was counted many times. The chain combines TRBV29-1 with TRBJ1-1; possibly TRBD1 for D (5 bases). Trimming removed 6 bases at V and 3 bases at J, with 14 bases between. Germline V gene data show CDR1 as SQVTM and CDR2 as ANQGSEA. The CDR3 extends over 13 amino acids. CDR3 protein: CSVFRVMDTEAFF. In DNA, the CDR3 is TGCAGCGTATTCAGGGTAATGGACACTGAAGCTTTCTTT.

This clonotype was counted at least ten times. The genes are TRBV7-2 and TRBJ2-3, with D perhaps TRBD2 (5 bases). This CDR3 has 15 residues. The germline V gene has CDR1 SGHTA and CDR2 FQGNSA. Trimming left V 5 bases short and J 0 bases short, with 12 bases between. CDR3 DNA: TGTGCCAGCAGCGGTTGGAGCGGTAGCACAGATACGCAGTATTTT. Translated: CASSGWSGSTDTQYF.

This clonotype was detected only a few times. This chain links TRBV3-1 with TRBJ2-2, with 12 bases matching TRBD2. The CDR3 sequence is 18 residues long. J gave up 3 bases and V 4 bases, and 9 bases lay outside the gene matches. Germline V lookup: CDR1 LGHDT, CDR2 YNNKEL (reference sequence). The CDR3 nucleotides read TGTGCCAGCAGCCCCTCCCTAGCGGGGGGGCCGGACACCGGGGAGCTGTTTTTT. Its translation is CASSPSLAGGPDTGELFF.